The entry below gives a single TCR beta chain sequence along with its context. Its antigen is currently unknown. CDR1 SGHAT and CDR2 FQNNGV come from the germline V gene. V lost 1 base, J lost 2 bases, and 11 bases stayed unmatched. The length of the CDR3 is 17 residues. The sample belongs to a study of shared clonotypes between healthy human individuals. Profiled with immunoSEQ multiplex PCR; TCRdb holds only in-frame clones, not every one. The table includes 2,500,000 or so clones, 85% to 95% detected once. Study observations and caveats: Four donors held about 5.1% of naive CD4 clonotypes in common.

This receptor was obtained from a man between 18 and 35 years old in good health. The rearrangement links TRBV11-2 to TRBJ2-7; 7 bases map to TRBD2. Sequencing input: naive CD4+ T cells sorted from blood. Subset described: CD45RA+ positively selected. The CDR3: CASSLVPGTKSAYEQYF. DNA of the CDR3: TGTGCCAGCAGCTTAGTCCCCGGGACTAAATCCGCCTACGAGCAGTACTTC.